This TCR beta chain was captured in a study of T cells in Graves' hyperthyroidism and ophthalmopathy. RNA transcripts gave rise to amplified TCR beta CDR3 regions. In the first-round RT-PCR of the TCR CDR3, the HTBI primer set was used. In TCRdb, the multiplex PCR reads were re-called with MiXCR into one record per CDR3 protein. The repertoire includes around 280,000 distinct CDR3 sequences, roughly 13% of them detected once, and 7.9% sits in the top ten. Unmatched junction bases numbered 5, after V lost 1 base and J lost 5 bases. The germline CDR1 and CDR2 sequences are SNHLY and FYNNEI. The CDR3 covers 16 residues. This clonotype was observed many times.

Sample: blood. The chain combines TRBV2 with TRBJ2-1; 10 bases line up with TRBD2. The TCR was taken from a woman in her thirties or forties with Graves' hyperthyroidism. CDR3 sequence: CASSEGRLAGDNEQFF. CDR3 coding DNA: TGTGCCAGCAGTGAAGGTCGGCTAGCGGGAGACAATGAGCAGTTCTTC.